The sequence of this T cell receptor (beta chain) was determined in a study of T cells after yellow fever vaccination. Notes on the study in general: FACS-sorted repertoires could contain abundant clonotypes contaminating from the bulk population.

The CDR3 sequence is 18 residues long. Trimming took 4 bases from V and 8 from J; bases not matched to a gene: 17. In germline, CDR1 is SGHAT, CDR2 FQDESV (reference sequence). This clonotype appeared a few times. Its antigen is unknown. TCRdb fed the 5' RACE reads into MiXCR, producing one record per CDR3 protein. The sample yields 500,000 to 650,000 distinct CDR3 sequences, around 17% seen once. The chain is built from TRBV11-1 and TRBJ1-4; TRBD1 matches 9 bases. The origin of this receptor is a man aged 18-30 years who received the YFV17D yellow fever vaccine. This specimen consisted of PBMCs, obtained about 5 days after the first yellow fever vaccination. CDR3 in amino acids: CASSSLPGQGSRSEKLFF. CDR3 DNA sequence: TGTGCCAGCAGCTCACTTCCGGGACAGGGCAGTAGATCCGAAAAACTGTTTTTT.